This T cell receptor (beta chain) was captured by sequencing in a study of beta chain features in type 1 diabetes. Overall study results and limits: In all four CD4+ subsets, TCRB CDR3 length was significantly, moderately reduced in type 1 diabetes.

The entirety of the isolated RNA underwent reverse transcription, so expressed TCRB transcripts were sequenced. Profiled with immunoSEQ multiplex PCR; TCRdb holds only in-frame clones, not every one. The sample lists around 70,000 clones; around 49% were seen once. This clone was observed a few times. Its cognate antigen is unknown. Sequencing was done on a sample of central memory CD4+ T cells from blood. This sequence was found in a young man with type 1 diabetes.

Here the CDR3 reads CASSLKFRGRYNEQFF. DNA of the CDR3: TGTGCCAGCAGCTTAAAGTTTAGAGGGAGATACAATGAGCAGTTCTTC. V is TRBV7-8 and J is TRBJ2-1; a possible D gene is TRBD2 (5 bases). V shed 2 bases and J shed 4 bases, with 15 bases lying between them. Germline CDR1 is SGHVS and CDR2 is FQNEAQ. This CDR3 is 16 amino acids long.